This TCR beta chain was retrieved from a study of tumor-infiltrating lymphocytes in primary liver carcinoma. About the study: Spanning 4.2 to 10 cm, the tumors were T1-T3 N0M0. Study conclusions and caveats: For tumor-adjacent and tumor-blood pairs, overlap was less than that seen for tumor region pairs.

V lost 5 bases, J lost 2 bases, and 2 bases lay in between. The CDR3 has 11 residues. CDR1 is MNHEY, CDR2 SVGAGI, per germline. cDNA specific to TCR beta was made from roughly 500 ng of total RNA, with a constant-region primer employed for priming. Generation of the TCR beta libraries relied on three nested multiplex PCR rounds using slightly modified ARM-PCR. The opening two PCR rounds, ten to eleven cycles each, paired TRBV1-TRBV30 forward primers with a C-beta reverse primer. One entry per CDR3 protein, called by TCRdb with MiXCR from the multiplex PCR reads. The sample contains approximately 320,000 distinct CDR3 sequences, more than 55% of which appear only once. This clonotype was seen at least ten times. As yet, its antigen is unknown. The blood RNA (from unsorted whole blood) was obtained, and germline DNA was also extracted. Patients carried chronic HBV infection without prior treatment.

This sequence was found in a woman aged 30 to 39 with primary liver carcinoma and hepatitis B virus infection. The source material was peripheral blood. This chain connects TRBV6-5 to TRBJ2-3; no reliable D call. The CDR3 protein is CASSVTDTQYF. In DNA form, the CDR3 reads TGTGCCAGCAGTGTCACAGATACGCAGTATTTT.